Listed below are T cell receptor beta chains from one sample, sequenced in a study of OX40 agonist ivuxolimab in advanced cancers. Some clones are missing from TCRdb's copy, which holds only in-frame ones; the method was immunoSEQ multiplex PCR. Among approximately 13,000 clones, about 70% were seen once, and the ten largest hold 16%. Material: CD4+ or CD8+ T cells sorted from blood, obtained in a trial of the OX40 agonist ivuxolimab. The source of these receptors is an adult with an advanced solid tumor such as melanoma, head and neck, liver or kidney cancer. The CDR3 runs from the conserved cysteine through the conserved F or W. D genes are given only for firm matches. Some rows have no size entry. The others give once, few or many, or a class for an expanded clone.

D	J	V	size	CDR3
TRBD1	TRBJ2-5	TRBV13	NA	CASSSRGPRAQETQYF
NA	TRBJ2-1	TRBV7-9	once	CASSLVGAGYYNEQFF
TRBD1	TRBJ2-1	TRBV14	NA	CASSLGGWNEQFF
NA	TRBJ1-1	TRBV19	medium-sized	CASSRSQGNTEAFF
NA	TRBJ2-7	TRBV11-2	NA	CASSLAGTGDYEQYF
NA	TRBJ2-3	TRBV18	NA	CASSSRTGGHTDTQYF
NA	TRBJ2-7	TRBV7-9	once	CASSLEGTVRYEQYF
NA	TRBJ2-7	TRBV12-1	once	CASSFGGEQYF
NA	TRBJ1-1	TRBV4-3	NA	CASSQGSIKNTLNTEAFF
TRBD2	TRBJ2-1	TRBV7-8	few	CASSPRGLSANEQFF
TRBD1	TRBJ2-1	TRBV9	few	CASSASGTAYNEQFF
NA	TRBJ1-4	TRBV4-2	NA	CASSGYDGKLFF
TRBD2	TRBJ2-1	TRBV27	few	CATFSGYGYNEQFF
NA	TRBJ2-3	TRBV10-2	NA	CASSEVAVSTDTQYF
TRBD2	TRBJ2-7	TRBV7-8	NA	CASSLGAGGTYEQYF
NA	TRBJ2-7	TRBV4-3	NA	CASSQDLRGYEQYF
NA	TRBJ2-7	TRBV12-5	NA	CASGLQVYEQYF
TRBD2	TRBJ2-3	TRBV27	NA	CASSPQLAGGRTDTQYF
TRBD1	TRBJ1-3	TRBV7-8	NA	CASSLYRGPGNTIYF
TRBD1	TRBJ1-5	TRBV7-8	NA	CASSLFGTDNQPQHF
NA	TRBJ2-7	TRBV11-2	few	CASSFGHGPLEQYF
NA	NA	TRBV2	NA	CASKESPSSYEQYF
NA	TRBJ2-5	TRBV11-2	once	CASSSRERGEETQYF
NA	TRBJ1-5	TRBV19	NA	CASTTRAGTTNQPQHF
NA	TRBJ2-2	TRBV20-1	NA	CSANPLGELFF
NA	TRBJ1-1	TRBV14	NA	CASSPPAGKGTEAFF
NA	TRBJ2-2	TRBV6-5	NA	CASSYAEGTGELFF
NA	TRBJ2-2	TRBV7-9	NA	CASSSYRGTGELFF
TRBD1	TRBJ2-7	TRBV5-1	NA	CASSLVGTGEQYF
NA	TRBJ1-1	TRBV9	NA	CASSKPIEAGAEAFF
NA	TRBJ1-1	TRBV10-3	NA	CAISDSVNTEAFF
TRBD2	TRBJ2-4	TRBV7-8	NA	CASSLGPGGGLKNIQYF
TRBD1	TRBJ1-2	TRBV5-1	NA	CASSLGTGTGYGYTF
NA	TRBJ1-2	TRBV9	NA	CASSGAATGYGYTF
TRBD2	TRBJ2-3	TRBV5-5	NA	CASSRGGYDTQYF
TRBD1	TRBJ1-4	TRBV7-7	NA	CASGTGLNEKLFF
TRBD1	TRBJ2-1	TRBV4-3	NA	CASSPGGGQGDEQFF
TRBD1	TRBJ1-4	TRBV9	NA	CASSPRDRVNEKLFF
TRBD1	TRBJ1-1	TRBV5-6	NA	CASSSRDRGHTEAFF
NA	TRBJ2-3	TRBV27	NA	CASSFHSTDTQYF
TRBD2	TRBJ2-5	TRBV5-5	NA	CASSLVGGETQYF
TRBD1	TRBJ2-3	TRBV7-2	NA	CASSPTGERTQYF
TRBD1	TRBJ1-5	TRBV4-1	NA	CASSHSGGPGQPQHF
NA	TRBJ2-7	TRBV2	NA	CARGTLSSYEQYF
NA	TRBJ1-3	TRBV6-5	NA	CASSYGEPSGNTIYF
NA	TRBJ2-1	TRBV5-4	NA	CASSYGPPPRPQFF
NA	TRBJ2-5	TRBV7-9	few	CASSHGAGLETQYF
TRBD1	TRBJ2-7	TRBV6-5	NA	CASSYSIRDRSYEQYF
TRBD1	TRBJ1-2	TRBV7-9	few	CASSLADRGYVYTF
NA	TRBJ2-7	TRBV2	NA	CATILSGNEQYF
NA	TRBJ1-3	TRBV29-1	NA	CSVGQENTIYF
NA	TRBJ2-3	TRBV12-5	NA	CASGSYVGTDTQYF
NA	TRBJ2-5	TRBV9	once	CASSADGGPQETQYF
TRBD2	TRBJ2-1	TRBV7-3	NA	CASSPGTSGAFNEQFF
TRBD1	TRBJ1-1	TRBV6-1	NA	CASSEGTGYTEAFF
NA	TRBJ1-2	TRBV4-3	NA	CASSQDRGGDYGYTF
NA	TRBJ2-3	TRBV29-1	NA	CSVEESPPDTQYF
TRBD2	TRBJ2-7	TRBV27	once	CASSPFVRGGEQYF
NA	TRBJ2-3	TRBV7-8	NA	CASSLGGPGVTDTQYF